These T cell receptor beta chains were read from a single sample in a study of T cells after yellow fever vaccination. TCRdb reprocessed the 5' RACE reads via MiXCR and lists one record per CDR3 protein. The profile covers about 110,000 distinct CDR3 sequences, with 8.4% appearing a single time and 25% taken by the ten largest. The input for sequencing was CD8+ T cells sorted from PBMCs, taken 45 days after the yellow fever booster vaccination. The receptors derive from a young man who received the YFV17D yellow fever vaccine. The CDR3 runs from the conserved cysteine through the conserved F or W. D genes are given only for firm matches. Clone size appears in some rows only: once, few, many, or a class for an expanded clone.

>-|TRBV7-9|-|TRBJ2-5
TGTGCCAGCAGCCCCTGGCTAGACCTGGACACCCAGTACTTC
CASSPWLDLDTQYF
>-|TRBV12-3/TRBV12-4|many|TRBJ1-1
TGTGCCAGCAGTTTAGGGCAGGGCCCATACGAAGCTTTCTTT
CASSLGQGPYEAFF
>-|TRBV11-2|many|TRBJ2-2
TGTGCCAGCAGCCCGTGGCCGGGAGCGAACACCGGGGAGCTGTTTTTT
CASSPWPGANTGELFF
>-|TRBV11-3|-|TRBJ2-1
TGTGCCAGCAGCTTAGAAGTAGGTGTAAACAATGAGCAGTTCTTC
CASSLEVGVNNEQFF
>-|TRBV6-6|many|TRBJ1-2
TGTGCCAGCACCGACGGGGCTCACTATGGCTACACCTTC
CASTDGAHYGYTF
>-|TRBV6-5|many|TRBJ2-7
TGTGCCAGCAGTTACTCTGGGCTCCGCGAGCAGTACTTC
CASSYSGLREQYF
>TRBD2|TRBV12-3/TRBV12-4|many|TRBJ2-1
TGTGCCAGCAGTCCGGTGGGGCTAGCGGTTGGTGAGCAGTTCTTC
CASSPVGLAVGEQFF
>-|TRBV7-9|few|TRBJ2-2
TGTGCCAGCACCACACACCTCGCCGGGTCCGGGGAGCTGTTTTTT
CASTTHLAGSGELFF
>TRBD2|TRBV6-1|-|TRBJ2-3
TGTGCCAGCCAGGGACTAGCGGGAGTGGATACGCAGTATTTT
CASQGLAGVDTQYF
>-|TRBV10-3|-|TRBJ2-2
TGTGCCATCAAGGCCGTAGGGGGGGACACCGGGGAGCTGTTTTTT
CAIKAVGGDTGELFF
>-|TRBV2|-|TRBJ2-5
TGTGCCAGCTCGTACCCCGGGAGCGAAGAGACCCAGTACTTC
CASSYPGSEETQYF
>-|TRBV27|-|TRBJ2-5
TGTGCCAGCAGACCTGGGCAGGGGGAGACCCAGTACTTC
CASRPGQGETQYF
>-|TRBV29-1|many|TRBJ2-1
TGCAGCGTTGCGGGATGGTCCTACAATGAGCAGTTCTTC
CSVAGWSYNEQFF
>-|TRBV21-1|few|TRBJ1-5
TGTGCCAGCAGCGCATGCGGACAGAATAGCAATCAGCCCCAGCATTTT
CASSACGQNSNQPQHF
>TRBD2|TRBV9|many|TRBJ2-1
TGTGCCAGCAGCGTAGGGCGCCCGACTAGCGGGAGCTTGACTGAGCAGTTCTTC
CASSVGRPTSGSLTEQFF
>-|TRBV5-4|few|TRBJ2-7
TGTGCCAGCAGCAAGGAGGGCCCCCTATCCTACGAGCAGTACTTC
CASSKEGPLSYEQYF
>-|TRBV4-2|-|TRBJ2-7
TGTGCCAGCAGCCAAGAGCAACAGGGAGTGTACGAGCAGTACTTC
CASSQEQQGVYEQYF
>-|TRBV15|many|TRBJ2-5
TGTGCCACCAGCAGAGGCACGGGGGAGAAGACCCAGTACTTC
CATSRGTGEKTQYF
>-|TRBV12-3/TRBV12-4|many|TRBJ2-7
TGTGCCAGCACCGATAGGGACGGCTACGAGCAGTACTTC
CASTDRDGYEQYF
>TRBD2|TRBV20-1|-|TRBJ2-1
TGCAGTGCTAGAGATCGTTCCGGGACTAGTAATTTGGATGAGCAGTTCTTC
CSARDRSGTSNLDEQFF
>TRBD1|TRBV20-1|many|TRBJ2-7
TGCAGTGCTAGAGATGCGGACAGGTCCTACGAGCAGTACTTC
CSARDADRSYEQYF